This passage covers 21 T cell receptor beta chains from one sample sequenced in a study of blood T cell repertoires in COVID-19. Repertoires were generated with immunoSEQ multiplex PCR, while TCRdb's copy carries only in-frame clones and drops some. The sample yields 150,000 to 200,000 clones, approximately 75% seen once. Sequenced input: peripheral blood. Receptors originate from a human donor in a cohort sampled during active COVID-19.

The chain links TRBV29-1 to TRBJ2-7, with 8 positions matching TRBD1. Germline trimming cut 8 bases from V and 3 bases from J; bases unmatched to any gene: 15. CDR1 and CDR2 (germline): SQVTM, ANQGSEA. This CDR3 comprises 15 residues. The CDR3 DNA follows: TGCAGCCCAGGGACAGGAGGACGGGGGTACTACGAGCAGTACTTC. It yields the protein CSPGTGGRGYYEQYF.

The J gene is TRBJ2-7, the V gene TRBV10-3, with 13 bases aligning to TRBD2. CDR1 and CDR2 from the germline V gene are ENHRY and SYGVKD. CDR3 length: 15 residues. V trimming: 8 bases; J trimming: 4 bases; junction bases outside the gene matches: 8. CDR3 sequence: CAISPGLAGNYEQYF. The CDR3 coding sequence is TGTGCCATCTCGCCGGGACTAGCGGGGAATTACGAGCAGTACTTC.

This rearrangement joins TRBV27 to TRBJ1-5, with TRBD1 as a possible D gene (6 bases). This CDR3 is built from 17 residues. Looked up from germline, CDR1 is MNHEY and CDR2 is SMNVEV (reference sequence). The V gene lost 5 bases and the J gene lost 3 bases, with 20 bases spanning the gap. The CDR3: CASSRAWGRGSNQPQHF. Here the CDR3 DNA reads TGTGCCAGCAGTAGAGCATGGGGCAGGGGATCCAATCAGCCCCAGCATTTT.

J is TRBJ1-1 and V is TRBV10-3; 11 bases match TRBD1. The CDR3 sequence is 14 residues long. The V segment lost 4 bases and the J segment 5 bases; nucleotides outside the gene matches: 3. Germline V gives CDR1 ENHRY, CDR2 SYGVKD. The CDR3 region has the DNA TGTGCCATCAGTGGGACAGGGGGCTGGACTGAAGCTTTCTTT. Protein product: CAISGTGGWTEAFF.

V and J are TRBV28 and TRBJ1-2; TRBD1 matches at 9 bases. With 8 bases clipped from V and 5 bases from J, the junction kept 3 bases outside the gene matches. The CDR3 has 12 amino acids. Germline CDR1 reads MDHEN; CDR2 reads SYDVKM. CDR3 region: CASGQGLYGYTF. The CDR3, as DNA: TGTGCCAGCGGACAGGGGCTGTATGGCTACACCTTC.

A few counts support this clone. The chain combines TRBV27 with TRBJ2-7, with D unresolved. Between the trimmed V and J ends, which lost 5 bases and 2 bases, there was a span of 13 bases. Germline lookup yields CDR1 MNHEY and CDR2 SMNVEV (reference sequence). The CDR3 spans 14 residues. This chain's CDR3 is CASSQYSMAYEQYF. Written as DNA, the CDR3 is TGTGCCAGCAGTCAATACTCTATGGCCTACGAGCAGTACTTC.

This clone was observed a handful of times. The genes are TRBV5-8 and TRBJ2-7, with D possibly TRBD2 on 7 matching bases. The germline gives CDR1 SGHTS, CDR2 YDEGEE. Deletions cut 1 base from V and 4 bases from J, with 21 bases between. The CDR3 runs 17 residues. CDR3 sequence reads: CASSLYGGATRQYEQYF. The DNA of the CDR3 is TGTGCCAGCAGCTTGTATGGGGGGGCGACGAGGCAGTACGAGCAGTACTTC.

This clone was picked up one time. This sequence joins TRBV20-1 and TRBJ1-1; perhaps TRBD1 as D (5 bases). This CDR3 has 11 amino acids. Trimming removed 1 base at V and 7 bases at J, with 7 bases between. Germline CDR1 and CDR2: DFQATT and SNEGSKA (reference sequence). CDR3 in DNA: TGCAGTGCTAGAGTCGACAGTGAAGCTTTCTTT. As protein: CSARVDSEAFF.

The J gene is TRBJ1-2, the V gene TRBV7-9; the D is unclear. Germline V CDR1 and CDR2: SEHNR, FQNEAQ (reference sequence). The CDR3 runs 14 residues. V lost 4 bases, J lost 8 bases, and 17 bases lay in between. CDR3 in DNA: TGTGCCAGCAGCTCCAGAGGGTCCCTTGGGGGCTACACCTTC. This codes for CASSSRGSLGGYTF. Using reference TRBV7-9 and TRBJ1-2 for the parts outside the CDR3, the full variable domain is DTGVSQNPRHKITKRGQNVTFRCDPISEHNRLYWYRQTLGQGPEFLTYFQNEAQLEKSRLLSDRFSAERPKGSFSTLEIQRTEQGDSAMYLCASSSRGSLGGYTFGSGTRLTVV.

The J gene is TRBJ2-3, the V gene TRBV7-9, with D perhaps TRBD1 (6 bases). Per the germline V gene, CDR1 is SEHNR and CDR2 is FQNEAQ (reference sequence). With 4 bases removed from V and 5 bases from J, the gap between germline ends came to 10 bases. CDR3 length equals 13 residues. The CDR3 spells CASSSSGEDTQYF. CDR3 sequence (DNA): TGTGCCAGCAGCTCCTCAGGGGAAGATACGCAGTATTTT.

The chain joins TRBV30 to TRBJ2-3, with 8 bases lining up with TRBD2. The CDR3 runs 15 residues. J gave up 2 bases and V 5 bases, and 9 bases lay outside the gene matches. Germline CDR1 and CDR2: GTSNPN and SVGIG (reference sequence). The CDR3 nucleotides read TGTGCCTGGTTACGGGGCGGGAGGAACACAGATACGCAGTATTTT. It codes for CAWLRGGRNTDTQYF. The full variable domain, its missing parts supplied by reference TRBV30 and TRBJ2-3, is SQTIHQWPATLVQPVGSPLSLECTVEGTSNPNLYWYRQAAGRGLQLLFYSVGIGQISSEVPQNLSASRPQDRQFILSSKKLLLSDSGFYLCAWLRGGRNTDTQYFGPGTRLTVL.

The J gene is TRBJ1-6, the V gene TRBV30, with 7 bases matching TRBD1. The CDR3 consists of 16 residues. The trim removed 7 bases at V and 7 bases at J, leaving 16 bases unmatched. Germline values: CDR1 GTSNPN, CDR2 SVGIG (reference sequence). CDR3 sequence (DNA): TGTGCCTCGAACCGGGGCCCCGGGACAGCAAATTCACCCCTCCACTTT. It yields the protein CASNRGPGTANSPLHF.

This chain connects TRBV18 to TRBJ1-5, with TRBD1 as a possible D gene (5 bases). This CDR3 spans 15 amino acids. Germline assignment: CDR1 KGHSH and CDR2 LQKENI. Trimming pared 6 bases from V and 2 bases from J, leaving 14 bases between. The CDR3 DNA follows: TGTGCCAGCTCTCAGGGTATGGTGGGCAATCAGCCCCAGCATTTT. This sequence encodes CASSQGMVGNQPQHF.

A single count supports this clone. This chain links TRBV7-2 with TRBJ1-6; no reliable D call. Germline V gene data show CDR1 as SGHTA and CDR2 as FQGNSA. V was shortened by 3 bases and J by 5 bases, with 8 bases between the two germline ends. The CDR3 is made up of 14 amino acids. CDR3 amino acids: CASSFSANNSPLHF. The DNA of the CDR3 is TGTGCCAGCAGCTTTTCAGCGAATAATTCACCCCTCCACTTT.

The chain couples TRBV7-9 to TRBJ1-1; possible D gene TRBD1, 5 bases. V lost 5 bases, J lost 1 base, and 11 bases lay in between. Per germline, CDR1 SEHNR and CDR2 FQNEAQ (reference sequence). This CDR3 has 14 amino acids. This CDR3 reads CASSPLGGNTEAFF. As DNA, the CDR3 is TGTGCCAGCAGCCCGTTGGGGGGGAACACTGAAGCTTTCTTT.

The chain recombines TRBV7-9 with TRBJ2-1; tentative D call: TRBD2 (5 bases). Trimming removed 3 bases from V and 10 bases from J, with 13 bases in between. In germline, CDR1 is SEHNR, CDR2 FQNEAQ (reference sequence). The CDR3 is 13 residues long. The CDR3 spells CASSFTPAAEQFF. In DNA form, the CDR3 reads TGTGCCAGCAGCTTTACTCCAGCGGCGGAGCAGTTCTTC.

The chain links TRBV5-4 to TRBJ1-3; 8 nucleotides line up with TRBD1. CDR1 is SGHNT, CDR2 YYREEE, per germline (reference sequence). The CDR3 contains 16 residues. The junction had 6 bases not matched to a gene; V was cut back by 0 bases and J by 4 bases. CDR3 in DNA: TGTGCCAGCAGCTTGGCAGGGGGCGCGCGGGGAAACACCATATATTTT. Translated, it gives CASSLAGGARGNTIYF.

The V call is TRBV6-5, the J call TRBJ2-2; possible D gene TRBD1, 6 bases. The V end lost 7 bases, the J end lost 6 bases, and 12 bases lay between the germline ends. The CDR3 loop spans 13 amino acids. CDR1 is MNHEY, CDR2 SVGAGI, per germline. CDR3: CASKAPGAGELFF. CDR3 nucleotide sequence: TGTGCCAGCAAGGCCCCAGGGGCCGGGGAGCTGTTTTTT.

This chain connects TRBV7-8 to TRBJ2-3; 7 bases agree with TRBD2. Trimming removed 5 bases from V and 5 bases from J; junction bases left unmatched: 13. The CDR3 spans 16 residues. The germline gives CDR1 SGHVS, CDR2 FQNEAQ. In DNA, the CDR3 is TGTGCCAGCAGCCTAATCGGCGCGGGAGAGCTAGATACGCAGTATTTT. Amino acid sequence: CASSLIGAGELDTQYF.

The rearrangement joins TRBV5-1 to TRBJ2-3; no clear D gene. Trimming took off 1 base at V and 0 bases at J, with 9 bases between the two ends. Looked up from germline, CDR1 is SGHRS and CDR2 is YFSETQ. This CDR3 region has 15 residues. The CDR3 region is CASSLHSTSTDTQYF. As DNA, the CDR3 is TGCGCCAGCAGCTTGCACTCGACTAGCACAGATACGCAGTATTTT.

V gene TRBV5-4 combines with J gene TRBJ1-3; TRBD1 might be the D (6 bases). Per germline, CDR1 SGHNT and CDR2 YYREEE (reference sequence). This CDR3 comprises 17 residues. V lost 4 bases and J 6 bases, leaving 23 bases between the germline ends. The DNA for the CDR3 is TGTGCCAGCAGCCTGGGAAAGGGAAGATCAGGGGAAAACACCATATATTTT. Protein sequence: CASSLGKGRSGENTIYF.